The 12 T cell receptor beta chains in this list originate from one sample, sequenced in a study of T-cell reconstitution after alpha-beta-depleted transplantation in children. For TCRbeta, the library was prepared with unique molecular identifiers. Using its own MiXCR run on the PCR reads, TCRdb lists one record per CDR3 protein. The table shows 250,000 to 300,000 distinct CDR3 sequences, with roughly 10% occurring only once. The material was peripheral blood, obtained 180 days after TCRalphabeta/CD19-depleted stem cell transplant. The receptors shown here come from a male patient aged 2-10 years who had a stem cell transplant for chronic granulomatous disease, so the T cells may come from the graft donor.

The table lists this clonotype with many counts. The chain combines TRBV18 with TRBJ2-7; 9 bases fit TRBD2. Losses at the gene ends were 3 bases for V and 5 bases for J; bases not matched to a gene: 2. Germline lookup yields CDR1 KGHSH and CDR2 LQKENI. The CDR3 spans 13 residues. The CDR3 sequence is CASSPGLADEQYF. The DNA of the CDR3 is TGTGCCAGCTCACCGGGACTAGCCGACGAGCAGTACTTC. The full variable domain, its missing parts supplied by reference TRBV18 and TRBJ2-7, is NAGVMQNPRHLVRRRGQEARLRCSPMKGHSHVYWYRQLPEEGLKFMVYLQKENIIDESGMPKERFSAEFPKEGPSILRIQQVVRGDSAAYFCASSPGLADEQYFGPGTRLTVT.

This clonotype was observed at least ten times. The rearrangement uses TRBV25-1 and TRBJ2-1, with D maybe TRBD2 (5 bases). V was shortened by 1 base and J by 0 bases, with 10 bases between the two germline ends. Per the germline V gene, CDR1 is MGHDK and CDR2 is SYGVNS. CDR3 length: 16 amino acids. CDR3 sequence: CASSEFGGPSYNEQFF. DNA for the CDR3: TGTGCCAGCAGTGAATTTGGCGGGCCCTCCTACAATGAGCAGTTCTTC.

This clonotype was seen a few times. The J gene is TRBJ2-5, the V gene TRBV7-8; D gene uncertain. The V gene lost 1 base and the J gene lost 2 bases, with 5 bases spanning the gap. This CDR3 is built from 13 residues. From germline, CDR1 is SGHVS and CDR2 FQNEAQ. The CDR3 nucleotides read TGTGCCAGCAGCTTAGTTTTTCAAGAGACCCAGTACTTC. Translation gives CASSLVFQETQYF.

Concerning this clonotype itself: This may be a read error: a much more frequent sequence differs by one nucleotide. The genes are TRBV7-8 and TRBJ2-2; TRBD2 matches 11 bases. The CDR3 is 18 amino acids. Trimming removed 0 bases from V and 4 bases from J; junction bases left unmatched: 7. The germline gives CDR1 SGHVS, CDR2 FQNEAQ. The CDR3 here is CASSLATSGTWSTGELFF. The CDR3 bases are TGTGCCAGCAGCTTAGCGACTAGCGGGACGTGGAGCACCGGGGAGCTGTTTTTT.

This clonotype occurred many times. The chain joins TRBV4-2 to TRBJ1-5; 7 bases align to TRBD1. Germline assignment: CDR1 LGHNA and CDR2 YNFKEQ. This CDR3 comprises 18 residues. After removal of 4 bases from V and 5 bases from J, the junction contained 17 bases not matched to a gene. CDR3 residues: CASSPRGVAGGVDQPQHF. CDR3 bases: TGTGCCAGCAGCCCCCGAGGGGTGGCAGGGGGAGTGGATCAGCCCCAGCATTTT.

This clonotype has at least ten counts. The chain carries TRBV7-2 and TRBJ2-7; 9 nucleotides align to TRBD2. Trimming at V came to 2 bases and at J to 5 bases, leaving 7 bases not matched to a gene. The CDR3 totals 15 residues. The germline V gene has CDR1 SGHTA and CDR2 FQGNSA. In nucleotides, the CDR3 is TGTGCCAGCAGCTTATCCCGCGGGAGGGTGGACGAGCAGTACTTC. Its translation is CASSLSRGRVDEQYF.

V gene TRBV4-3 combines with J gene TRBJ2-3, with D perhaps matching TRBD1 (5 bases). Trimming cost V 3 bases and J 4 bases, with 14 bases left between them. CDR1 and CDR2 from the germline V gene are LGHNA and YSLEER. This CDR3 spans 15 amino acids. The CDR3 DNA follows: TGCGCCAGCAGCCACCAAGCCGACAGCGCAGATACGCAGTATTTT. The encoded protein is CASSHQADSADTQYF.

This CDR3 is CASSLRTSGGSQETQYF. The CDR3 coding sequence is TGTGCCAGCAGCCTCCGGACTAGCGGGGGCAGCCAAGAGACCCAGTACTTC. This chain uses TRBV7-9 with TRBJ2-5, with 13 bases aligning to TRBD2. This CDR3 is 17 amino acids long. Germline V gene lookup returns CDR1 SEHNR and CDR2 FQNEAQ (reference sequence). V trimming: 5 bases; J trimming: 1 base; junction bases outside the gene matches: 7.

This clonotype showed up many times. The rearrangement uses TRBV4-3 and TRBJ2-3; 7 nucleotides agree with TRBD2. V lost 0 bases, J lost 6 bases, and 9 bases stayed unmatched. Per germline, CDR1 LGHNA and CDR2 YSLEER. CDR3 length equals 16 residues. This chain's CDR3 is CASSQDRAGASDTQYF. DNA for the CDR3: TGCGCCAGCAGCCAAGACCGGGCGGGAGCATCGGATACGCAGTATTTT.

This clonotype appeared many times. This chain links TRBV5-5 with TRBJ1-2; D unclear. The CDR3 sequence is 13 residues long. Trimming took off 5 bases at V and 1 base at J, with 9 bases between the two ends. Germline V gene data show CDR1 as SGHKS and CDR2 as YYEKEE (reference sequence). CDR3 DNA: TGTGCCAGCAGTGAGAGAAGTAACTATGGCTACACCTTC. As protein: CASSERSNYGYTF.

This clonotype was seen ten or more times. V gene TRBV3-1 combines with J gene TRBJ2-5; weak D call: TRBD1 (5 bases). This CDR3 has 15 amino acids. Germline lookup yields CDR1 LGHDT and CDR2 YNNKEL (reference sequence). The germline V and J ends were trimmed by 0 bases and 2 bases, with 10 bases remaining between them. The CDR3 sequence is CASSQDRTGQETQYF. Here the CDR3 DNA reads TGTGCCAGCAGCCAAGATCGTACAGGTCAAGAGACCCAGTACTTC.

Many counts were recorded for this clonotype. The rearrangement uses TRBV6-4 and TRBJ2-1; 8 bases map to TRBD2. The germline V gene encodes CDR1 MRHNA and CDR2 SNTAGT. The CDR3 has 16 residues. Losses at the gene ends were 0 bases for V and 8 bases for J; bases not matched to a gene: 9. In DNA, the CDR3 is TGTGCCAGCAGTGACTCTTCCAGCGGGAGTTCCGATGAGCAGTTCTTC. Translated, it gives CASSDSSSGSSDEQFF.